The T cell receptor (beta chain) described here comes from a study of OX40 agonist ivuxolimab in advanced cancers. The repertoire was sequenced with immunoSEQ multiplex PCR; TCRdb's copy has only in-frame clones and lacks some. Here the sample spans tens of thousands of clones, roughly 89% being singletons. Germline V gene sequence: CDR1 MDHEN, CDR2 SYDVKM. CDR3 length: 14 residues. V was cut by 4 bases and J by 4 bases, with 12 bases left in between. A remark on this clone: The antigen remains undetermined.

Study conclusions and caveats: At doses 0.1 to 3.0 mg/kg, CD4+ and CD8+ clones expanded. In the expanded peripheral T cells, antigen specificity was never determined.

The sequence came from an adult with an advanced solid tumor such as melanoma, head and neck, liver or kidney cancer. The chain joins TRBV28 to TRBJ2-3; tentatively, D is TRBD1 or TRBD2 (6 bases each). Sequenced here: CD4+ or CD8+ T cells sorted from blood, sampled in a trial of the OX40 agonist ivuxolimab. CDR3 protein: CASSSGAQSDTQYF. DNA of the CDR3: TGTGCCAGCAGTTCGGGGGCGCAATCAGATACGCAGTATTTT.